This paragraph reports one TCR beta chain. The sample comes from a study of shared clonotypes between healthy human individuals. Generated by immunoSEQ multiplex PCR, the TCRdb table keeps only in-frame clones and is missing some. There are over 150,000 clones in the sample; about 68% occur only once, and 8% to 13% lies in the top ten. Germline values: CDR1 MDHEN, CDR2 SYDVKM. CDR3 length: 14 amino acids. Unmatched junction bases numbered 10, after V lost 7 bases and J lost 4 bases. This sequence was found in a man younger than 40 in good health. The chain couples TRBV28 to TRBJ2-7, with 7 bases aligning to TRBD1. The specimen was memory CD4+ T cells sorted from blood. Subset specified: CD45RA-negative fraction. The CDR3: CASTLTGRMYEQYF. In nucleotides, the CDR3 is TGTGCCAGCACCCTGACAGGGAGAATGTACGAGCAGTACTTC.